This TCR beta chain stems from a study of blood T cell repertoires in COVID-19. Study summary: The cDNA or gDNA used as material had been derived from T cells, B-cell-depleted T cells, or PBMCs.

The cohort comprised adults aged 18 to 89 years residing in approximately 22 US areas. Participant-given clinical history determined each cohort assignment. Germline V gene data show CDR1 as MDHEN and CDR2 as SYDVKM. The CDR3 loop spans 16 amino acids. V shed 6 bases and J shed 0 bases, with 14 bases lying between them. Here immunoSEQ multiplex PCR was the method, and the copy in TCRdb shows in-frame clones only, minus some. Of fewer than 400,000 clones listed, approximately 90% are singletons. The source material was PBMCs or T cells enriched from blood (not recorded which). This clonotype was sampled from a young woman who had recovered from COVID-19. The chain recombines TRBV28 with TRBJ1-4, with D possibly matching TRBD1 (5 bases). The CDR3 DNA sequence: TGTGCCAGCAGCGGACAAGCCTATGCAACTAATGAAAAACTGTTTTTT. As protein: CASSGQAYATNEKLFF.